These T cell receptor beta chains were read from a single sample in a study of T cells after posttransplantation cyclophosphamide. Measured with immunoSEQ multiplex PCR; TCRdb has only the in-frame clones, and not every one. The sample was found to contain some 16,000 clones, and every one recurs. The sample in question was PBMCs, obtained after allogeneic stem cell transplant with posttransplant cyclophosphamide. These TCRs come from a female patient between 30 and 39 years old who received an allogeneic stem cell transplant from a related donor, was CMV-positive, and had no GVHD. The T cells may partly be graft donor cells. The CDR3 runs from the conserved cysteine through the conserved F or W. A D gene is named only where the DNA matches it firmly. Clone sizes are shown as how often the clone was seen (once, few, many) or a class if it is expanded.

NA,TRBV9,TRBJ2-1,many,CASSVETRTYNEQFF
TRBD2,TRBV29-1,TRBJ2-1,many,CSVGSGGGNEQFF
TRBD1,TRBV7-9,TRBJ1-2,many,CASSPRQGWRNNYGYTF
NA,TRBV18,TRBJ1-4,many,CASSPPPRQSPNNEKLFF
NA,TRBV11-2,TRBJ1-5,many,CASSSGGVQPQHF
TRBD2,TRBV7-9,TRBJ2-1,many,CASSQVGTSGRNSYNEQFF
NA,TRBV28,TRBJ2-2,many,CASSLQGLFNTGELFF
NA,TRBV28,TRBJ1-5,many,CASSSDSLNQPQHF
NA,TRBV5-1,TRBJ1-1,many,CASRDFLNTEAFF
TRBD2,TRBV5-4,TRBJ2-3,many,CASSLSGRGTDTQYF
TRBD1,TRBV11-2,TRBJ2-3,many,CASSQRQGTDTQYF
TRBD2,TRBV28,TRBJ2-7,many,CASSNPPGGSASYEQYF
NA,TRBV11-2,TRBJ2-1,many,CASSLQRDSYNEQFF
TRBD1,TRBV4-1,TRBJ2-7,many,CASSHGQGGIYEQYF
NA,TRBV19,TRBJ2-5,many,CASAGSETQYF
TRBD1,TRBV2,TRBJ2-1,many,CASSGQGDNEQFF
NA,TRBV7-6,TRBJ2-1,many,CASSLVGGDAYNEQFF
NA,TRBV19,TRBJ1-5,medium-sized,CASSEGGGEKPQHF
TRBD2,TRBV6-1,TRBJ2-7,many,CASSLAGVDHEQYF
TRBD1,TRBV7-9,TRBJ1-1,many,CASSLRGTGRTEAFF
NA,TRBV2,TRBJ1-2,many,CASNDGSGYTF
NA,TRBV7-7,TRBJ2-1,many,CASSPSSDSYNEQFF
NA,TRBV5-1,TRBJ2-3,many,CASSLQQGSTDTQYF
NA,TRBV5-1,TRBJ2-5,many,CASSLGVGQVYQETQYF
TRBD2,TRBV5-4,TRBJ2-1,many,CASSPSGTSGSTEQFF
TRBD2,TRBV28,TRBJ2-1,many,CASSPRRTSSLHEQFF
NA,TRBV4-1,TRBJ2-7,many,CASSQVARLSYEQYF
NA,TRBV7-6,TRBJ2-5,many,CASSFPGAAETQYF
NA,TRBV28,TRBJ1-2,many,CASTSPSRVNYGYTF
NA,TRBV6-1,TRBJ2-2,many,CASSSGANTGELFF
TRBD1,TRBV30,TRBJ1-1,many,CAWREQGETEAFF
NA,TRBV6-5,TRBJ2-1,many,CASSRRVIQNNEQFF
NA,TRBV7-7,TRBJ2-1,many,CASSPGLHNEQFF
TRBD2,TRBV9,TRBJ2-3,many,CASSATSRGTDTQYF
TRBD1,TRBV19,TRBJ1-6,many,CASSSGQGISPLHF
NA,TRBV7-9,TRBJ1-1,many,CASSRQRNTEAFF
NA,TRBV6-5,TRBJ2-1,many,CASSYSRTVGPFF
NA,TRBV21-1,TRBJ2-1,many,CASRGPHLAGGRNEQFF
NA,TRBV28,TRBJ2-7,many,CASSNLGTGDYEQYF
NA,TRBV6-1,TRBJ2-6,many,CASERESGANVLTF
NA,TRBV7-9,TRBJ2-7,many,CASSLWGVGGHEQYF
TRBD2,TRBV11-2,TRBJ2-3,many,CASSSGLAEGTDTQYF
TRBD1,TRBV28,TRBJ1-1,many,CASSLGQGVFF
NA,TRBV27,TRBJ2-4,many,CASSFGAGNIQYF
NA,TRBV10-2,TRBJ2-5,many,CASSRGPGDIETQYF
TRBD1,TRBV2,TRBJ1-4,many,CASREGQGDEKLFF